This is a list of T cell receptor beta chains from one sample in a study of T cell responses to AZD1222 COVID-19 vaccine. Profiling relied on immunoSEQ multiplex PCR, and the TCRdb table lists in-frame clones only, not all of them. Among about 120,000 clones listed, 86% were seen once. Material: peripheral blood, obtained 28 days after the second AZD1222 dose. The source is an adult who received the AZD1222 COVID-19 vaccine. Both conserved end residues are part of each CDR3. Fields, in order: CDR3 DNA, CDR3 protein, J gene, clone size, V gene, D gene. The D gene is left open where the match is weak. Expanded clones are given a class, and other clones once, few, many or no size at all.

cdr3_nt: TGTGCCAGCAGTTCCGGACAGGACACCGGGGAGCTGTTTTTT
cdr3_aa: CASSSGQDTGELFF
j_call: TRBJ2-2
clone_size: -
v_call: TRBV6-5
d_call: TRBD1

cdr3_nt: TGTGCCAGTACCGAGGACAGGGGGCACACTGAAGCTTTCTTT
cdr3_aa: CASTEDRGHTEAFF
j_call: TRBJ1-1
clone_size: once
v_call: TRBV19
d_call: TRBD1

cdr3_nt: TGTGCCAGCGCTGGGGCAGGAAATTCACCCCTCCACTTT
cdr3_aa: CASAGAGNSPLHF
j_call: TRBJ1-6
clone_size: -
v_call: TRBV5-8
d_call: -

cdr3_nt: TGTGCCAGCAGCCAGGCTGGGGTGGGGGTACGGCGCACCTTC
cdr3_aa: CASSQAGVGVRRTF
j_call: TRBJ1-2
clone_size: once
v_call: TRBV4-2
d_call: -

cdr3_nt: TGTGCCACCAGCAGGGGGCTGAACACTGAAGCTTTCTTT
cdr3_aa: CATSRGLNTEAFF
j_call: TRBJ1-1
clone_size: -
v_call: TRBV15
d_call: -

cdr3_nt: TGTGCCAGCAGTGAAGACCCCCGTAGAGGGTCGGCTTTCTTT
cdr3_aa: CASSEDPRRGSAFF
j_call: TRBJ1-1
clone_size: once
v_call: TRBV6-1
d_call: -

cdr3_nt: TGCGCCAGCAGCCAAGATGGGGGGAGCACAGATACGCAGTATTTT
cdr3_aa: CASSQDGGSTDTQYF
j_call: TRBJ2-3
clone_size: -
v_call: TRBV4-1
d_call: -

cdr3_nt: TGTGCCAGCAGCCGAGTAGGGACAGTCATCACCGGGGAGCTGTTTTTT
cdr3_aa: CASSRVGTVITGELFF
j_call: TRBJ2-2
clone_size: -
v_call: TRBV14
d_call: TRBD1

cdr3_nt: TGTGCCAGCTCGCCGGGGTTCGGGGATGAAAAACTGTTTTTT
cdr3_aa: CASSPGFGDEKLFF
j_call: TRBJ1-4
clone_size: -
v_call: TRBV18
d_call: -

cdr3_nt: TGTGCCTGGAGAACCGGGACAGGGACCCCTGGGGCCAACGTCCTGACTTTC
cdr3_aa: CAWRTGTGTPGANVLTF
j_call: TRBJ2-6
clone_size: -
v_call: TRBV30
d_call: TRBD1

cdr3_nt: TGTGCCAGCAGCTACTACGGAGGGGGGGGTCTTCAGCCCCAGCATTTT
cdr3_aa: CASSYYGGGGLQPQHF
j_call: TRBJ1-5
clone_size: -
v_call: TRBV7-2
d_call: -

cdr3_nt: TGTGCCAGCAGCAGTCGAGAGGGACTGACCGGGGAGCTGTTTTTT
cdr3_aa: CASSSREGLTGELFF
j_call: TRBJ2-2
clone_size: few
v_call: TRBV2
d_call: -

cdr3_nt: TGTGCCAGCAGTTCAGATTTGTCACCCCTCCACTTT
cdr3_aa: CASSSDLSPLHF
j_call: TRBJ1-6
clone_size: -
v_call: TRBV6-5
d_call: -

cdr3_nt: TGTGCCAGCAGTTACCTACAGGGCCCGAATGGCTACACCTTC
cdr3_aa: CASSYLQGPNGYTF
j_call: TRBJ1-2
clone_size: -
v_call: TRBV6-2/TRBV6-3
d_call: -

cdr3_nt: TGTGCCAGCAGCAAGGGGGGCCTCTACAATGAGCAGTTCTTC
cdr3_aa: CASSKGGLYNEQFF
j_call: TRBJ2-1
clone_size: -
v_call: TRBV7-9
d_call: -

cdr3_nt: TGTGCCAGCAGCCCATCTAGCGGGGGGGCTAACGAGCAGTACTTC
cdr3_aa: CASSPSSGGANEQYF
j_call: TRBJ2-7
clone_size: -
v_call: TRBV9
d_call: TRBD2

cdr3_nt: TGTGCCAGCAGCCGGGGAGGGCGAAACTACGAGCAGTACTTC
cdr3_aa: CASSRGGRNYEQYF
j_call: TRBJ2-7
clone_size: once
v_call: TRBV11-3
d_call: TRBD2

cdr3_nt: TGTGCCAGCAGTACCGATAGCAATCAGCCCCAGCATTTT
cdr3_aa: CASSTDSNQPQHF
j_call: TRBJ1-5
clone_size: -
v_call: TRBV25-1
d_call: -

cdr3_nt: TGCGCCAGCAGTGCTTCTTCCGGGATCGGCAATCAGCCCCAGCATTTT
cdr3_aa: CASSASSGIGNQPQHF
j_call: TRBJ1-5
clone_size: -
v_call: TRBV10-2
d_call: -

cdr3_nt: TGTGCCAGCTCGGGACAGGACGATGAAAAACTGTTTTTT
cdr3_aa: CASSGQDDEKLFF
j_call: TRBJ1-4
clone_size: -
v_call: TRBV5-6
d_call: TRBD1

cdr3_nt: TGTGCCAGCAGCGCCTTAGCGGGGGGGACGAACACCGGGGAGCTGTTTTTT
cdr3_aa: CASSALAGGTNTGELFF
j_call: TRBJ2-2
clone_size: -
v_call: TRBV9
d_call: TRBD2

cdr3_nt: TGTGCCAGCTTGGGCACGTCTTCCTACGAGCAGTACTTC
cdr3_aa: CASLGTSSYEQYF
j_call: TRBJ2-7
clone_size: -
v_call: TRBV18
d_call: -

cdr3_nt: TGTGCCAGCAGCGGAGGACCGGGGGAGATGATGACTTTCTTT
cdr3_aa: CASSGGPGEMMTFF
j_call: TRBJ1-1
clone_size: -
v_call: TRBV9
d_call: -

cdr3_nt: TGTGCCAGCAGCAGGGACAGGTTAAACTATGGCTACACCTTC
cdr3_aa: CASSRDRLNYGYTF
j_call: TRBJ1-2
clone_size: -
v_call: TRBV6-5
d_call: TRBD1

cdr3_nt: TGCAGTGCTAGAGGGGTGTGGGGCTACACCTTC
cdr3_aa: CSARGVWGYTF
j_call: TRBJ1-2
clone_size: -
v_call: TRBV20-1
d_call: -

cdr3_nt: TGTGCCTGGAGTGGATTCCTGACAGGGTCTGTAAGGACAGATACGCAGTATTTT
cdr3_aa: CAWSGFLTGSVRTDTQYF
j_call: TRBJ2-3
clone_size: -
v_call: TRBV30
d_call: TRBD1

cdr3_nt: TGTGCCAGCAGCTCCGGAAGGACAGGGGGCCCTGAAAAACTGTTTTTT
cdr3_aa: CASSSGRTGGPEKLFF
j_call: TRBJ1-4
clone_size: -
v_call: TRBV7-8
d_call: TRBD1

cdr3_nt: TGTGCCAGCAGCTCGCCGGGCCAATCTATGGACTACACCTTC
cdr3_aa: CASSSPGQSMDYTF
j_call: TRBJ1-2
clone_size: -
v_call: TRBV5-5
d_call: -

cdr3_nt: TGTGCCAGTAGTATAGGCACCGGGACAGAATATGGCTACACCTTC
cdr3_aa: CASSIGTGTEYGYTF
j_call: TRBJ1-2
clone_size: -
v_call: TRBV19
d_call: TRBD1

cdr3_nt: TGTGCCAGCACCCAATATAGCAATCAGCCCCAGCATTTT
cdr3_aa: CASTQYSNQPQHF
j_call: TRBJ1-5
clone_size: -
v_call: TRBV18
d_call: -

cdr3_nt: TGTGCCAGCAGCCCGGCGGGGGCTAACTATGGCTACACCTTC
cdr3_aa: CASSPAGANYGYTF
j_call: TRBJ1-2
clone_size: -
v_call: TRBV28
d_call: -

cdr3_nt: TGTGCCAGCAGCTTAGAGGCGGCAGGCAACAATCAGCCCCAGCATTTT
cdr3_aa: CASSLEAAGNNQPQHF
j_call: TRBJ1-5
clone_size: -
v_call: TRBV7-6
d_call: -

cdr3_nt: TGTGCCAGCTCACGGCTAGCGGGGCCAGTGGGGGAGACCCAGTACTTC
cdr3_aa: CASSRLAGPVGETQYF
j_call: TRBJ2-5
clone_size: few
v_call: TRBV18
d_call: TRBD2

cdr3_nt: TGCGCCAGCAGCTTGGCCGGATCCCTATTTTTGGAGACCCAGTACTTC
cdr3_aa: CASSLAGSLFLETQYF
j_call: TRBJ2-5
clone_size: -
v_call: TRBV5-1
d_call: -

cdr3_nt: TGTGCCAGCAGCTTAAGGGGGCCTGGCAGGGCCACAGAAAAACTGTTTTTT
cdr3_aa: CASSLRGPGRATEKLFF
j_call: TRBJ1-4
clone_size: few
v_call: TRBV7-2
d_call: TRBD1

cdr3_nt: TGTGCCAGCAGCCTTCAAGGGACTAGCGGGGGATATACGCAGTATTTT
cdr3_aa: CASSLQGTSGGYTQYF
j_call: TRBJ2-3
clone_size: -
v_call: TRBV7-3
d_call: TRBD2

cdr3_nt: TGTGCCAGCAGTTACAGCGGGACGGATCTCTACAATGAGCAGTTCTTC
cdr3_aa: CASSYSGTDLYNEQFF
j_call: TRBJ2-1
clone_size: -
v_call: TRBV6-5
d_call: TRBD2

cdr3_nt: TGCAGCGTTGAAGATCCTCTAGCCAAAAACATTCAGTACTTC
cdr3_aa: CSVEDPLAKNIQYF
j_call: TRBJ2-4
clone_size: -
v_call: TRBV29-1
d_call: -

cdr3_nt: TGTGCCAGCTCGCCTCATACAGGGGTAGACTACGAGCAGTACTTC
cdr3_aa: CASSPHTGVDYEQYF
j_call: TRBJ2-7
clone_size: -
v_call: TRBV18
d_call: TRBD1

cdr3_nt: TGTGCCAGCAGTCCCCGAAACAGGGGTCGCCAGCCCCAGCATTTT
cdr3_aa: CASSPRNRGRQPQHF
j_call: TRBJ1-5
clone_size: -
v_call: TRBV27
d_call: TRBD1